Sequencing of this T cell receptor beta chain was carried out in a study of T cell repertoires in cytomegalovirus infection. About the study: Evidence of both CMV infection and a matching HLA type came from public TCR beta signatures.

One entry per CDR3 protein, called by TCRdb with MiXCR from the reads. In the table there are approximately 120,000 distinct CDR3 sequences, more than 25% of which are singletons. Germline CDR1 is KGHDR and CDR2 is SFDVKD. V shed 10 bases, J shed 3 bases, and the junction held 6 bases outside the gene matches. The CDR3 spans 14 residues. Ten or more counts support this clonotype. Its matching antigen is unknown. The rearrangement uses TRBV24-1 and TRBJ2-2; 8 bases align to TRBD1. This clonotype originated in a human donor in good health (CMV status not recorded). Some clones in this sample may be carry-over from other donors' samples. The sequences come from CD8+ T cells from cultured PBMCs, collected from culture after CMV antigen stimulation. CDR3 loop: CATQGAGDTGELFF. The CDR3, as DNA: TGTGCCACTCAGGGGGCTGGGGACACCGGGGAGCTGTTTTTT.